Sequencing of this T cell receptor beta chain was carried out in a study of cytotoxic CD8 clonotypes in ibrutinib-treated CLL. Note on this clone: Its antigen is still unknown.

The V and J ends lost 4 bases and 1 base respectively, with 16 bases between them. Germline loops: CDR1 SGHDN, CDR2 FVKESK. CDR3 size: 16 residues. Study results and caveats: A rise in clonality was seen at ibrutinib response, and a fall back toward baseline was seen at progression.

Clones were read by immunoSEQ multiplex PCR, and TCRdb kept only the in-frame ones, dropping some. The sample has some 350,000 clones, roughly two thirds seen once. Sequenced here: PBMCs, sampled after 36 months of ibrutinib treatment. The chain has TRBV14 and TRBJ1-1; D perhaps matches TRBD1 (5 bases). The sequence derives from a human donor with chronic lymphocytic leukemia. The CDR3 DNA follows: TGTGCCAGCAGCCCCGGACACGGCACACCGAACACTGAAGCTTTCTTT. Encoded protein: CASSPGHGTPNTEAFF.